The 3 T cell receptor beta chains presented below share a single source sample, sequenced in a study of CD8+CD57+ T cells in acquired aplastic anemia. Using genomic DNA as the template, TCR beta VDJ and CDR3 profiling was carried out. TCRdb processed the reads anew with MiXCR; each CDR3 protein has one entry. The repertoire includes under 500,000 distinct CDR3 sequences, 25% to 40% of them detected once, and 0.7% to 1% sits in the top ten. Patients who underwent sequencing had shown CD8+CD57+ cell expansion by flow cytometry. The specimen sequenced was sorted CD4+, CD8+, or CD8+CD57+ T cells (not recorded which) from PBMCs. These receptors all come from a human donor with aplastic anemia.

The sample holds many counts of this clonotype. The genes are TRBV20-1 and TRBJ2-7, with D perhaps matching TRBD2 (5 bases). CDR1 is DFQATT and CDR2 is SNEGSKA in the germline V gene (reference sequence). Trimming shortened V by 3 bases and J by 3 bases, and 9 bases separated the two germline ends. The CDR3 is made up of 12 amino acids. The CDR3 sequence: CSASLGSYEQYF. In nucleotides, the CDR3 is TGCAGTGCTAGTTTGGGGAGCTACGAGCAGTACTTC.

This clonotype was counted many times. This chain links TRBV19 with TRBJ1-6; D unclear. The length of the CDR3 is 14 residues. V was clipped by 3 bases and J by 3 bases, with 6 bases between them. The germline gives CDR1 LNHDA, CDR2 SQIVND (reference sequence). CDR3: CASSIRIYNSPLHF. DNA for the CDR3: TGTGCCAGTAGTATCAGGATCTATAATTCACCCCTCCACTTT.

This clonotype has just a few counts. The gene calls are TRBV4-1 and TRBJ2-7; 9 bases map to TRBD2. Germline values: CDR1 MGHRA, CDR2 YSYEKL. Trimming cost V 5 bases and J 6 bases; bases outside gene matches: 11. The CDR3 runs 15 residues. Here the CDR3 reads CASSYPGTSTGEQYF. The CDR3 region has the DNA TGCGCCAGCAGCTATCCCGGGACTAGCACAGGCGAGCAGTACTTC.